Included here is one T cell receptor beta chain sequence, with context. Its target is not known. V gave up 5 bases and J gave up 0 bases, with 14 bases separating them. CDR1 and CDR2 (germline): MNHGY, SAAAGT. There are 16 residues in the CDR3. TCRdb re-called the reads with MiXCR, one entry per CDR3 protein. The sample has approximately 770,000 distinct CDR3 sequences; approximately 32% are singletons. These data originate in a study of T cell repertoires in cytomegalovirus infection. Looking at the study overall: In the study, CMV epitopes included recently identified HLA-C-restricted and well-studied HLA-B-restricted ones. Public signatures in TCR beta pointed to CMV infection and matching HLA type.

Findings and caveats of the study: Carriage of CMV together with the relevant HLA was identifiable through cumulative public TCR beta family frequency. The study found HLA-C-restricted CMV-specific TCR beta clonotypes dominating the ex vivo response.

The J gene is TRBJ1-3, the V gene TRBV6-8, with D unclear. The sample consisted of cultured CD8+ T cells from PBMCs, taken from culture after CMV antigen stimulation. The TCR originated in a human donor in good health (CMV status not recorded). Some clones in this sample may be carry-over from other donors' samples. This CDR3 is CASSIEDGGSGNTIYF. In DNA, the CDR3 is TGTGCCAGCAGTATCGAGGACGGCGGCTCTGGAAACACCATATATTTT.